Included here is one T cell receptor beta chain sequence, with context. The antigen remains undetermined. Other DNA sequences in the same sample also yield this CDR3. Those who donated were healthy HIV-negative adults, with no recent acute infections or vaccinations reported. This table comes from immunoSEQ multiplex PCR, and its TCRdb copy is limited to in-frame clones, with some not included. Among fewer than 1.6 million clones listed, approximately 98.5% were seen once. This CDR3 comprises 15 residues. Germline V gene lookup returns CDR1 SGHRS and CDR2 YFSETQ. Trimming removed 0 bases at V and 6 bases at J, with 12 bases between. This record comes from a study of shared clonotypes between healthy human individuals. Across the study: Per-donor plates numbered three CD4 naive, three CD4 memory, two CD8 naive and one CD8 memory. Study-level points and caveats: Donors were few, which limited the genetic and exposure-history diversity represented.

The V gene is TRBV5-1, the J gene TRBJ2-2; perhaps TRBD2 as D (6 bases). Specimen: naive CD4+ T cells sorted from blood. Stated subset: CD45RA+ positively selected. The clonotype comes from a man aged 25-45 years in good health. CDR3 region: CASSLAGEGSGELFF. For the CDR3, the DNA is TGCGCCAGCAGCTTGGCGGGAGAGGGATCCGGGGAGCTGTTTTTT.